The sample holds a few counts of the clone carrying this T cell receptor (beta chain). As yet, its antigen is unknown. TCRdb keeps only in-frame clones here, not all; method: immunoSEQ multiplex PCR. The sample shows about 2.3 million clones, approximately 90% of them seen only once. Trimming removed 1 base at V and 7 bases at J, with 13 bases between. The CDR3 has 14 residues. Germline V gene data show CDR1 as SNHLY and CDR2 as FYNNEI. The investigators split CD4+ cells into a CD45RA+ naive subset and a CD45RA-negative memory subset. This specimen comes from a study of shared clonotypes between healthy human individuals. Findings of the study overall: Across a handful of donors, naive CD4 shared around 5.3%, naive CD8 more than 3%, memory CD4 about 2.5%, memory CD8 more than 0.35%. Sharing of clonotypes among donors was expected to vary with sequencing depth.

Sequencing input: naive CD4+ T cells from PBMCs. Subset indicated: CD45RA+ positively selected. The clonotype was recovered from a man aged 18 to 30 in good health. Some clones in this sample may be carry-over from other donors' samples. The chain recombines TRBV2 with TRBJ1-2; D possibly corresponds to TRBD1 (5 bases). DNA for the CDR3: TGTGCCAGCAGTGAAGGGCCTTTGGGGCCTGGCTACACCTTC. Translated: CASSEGPLGPGYTF.